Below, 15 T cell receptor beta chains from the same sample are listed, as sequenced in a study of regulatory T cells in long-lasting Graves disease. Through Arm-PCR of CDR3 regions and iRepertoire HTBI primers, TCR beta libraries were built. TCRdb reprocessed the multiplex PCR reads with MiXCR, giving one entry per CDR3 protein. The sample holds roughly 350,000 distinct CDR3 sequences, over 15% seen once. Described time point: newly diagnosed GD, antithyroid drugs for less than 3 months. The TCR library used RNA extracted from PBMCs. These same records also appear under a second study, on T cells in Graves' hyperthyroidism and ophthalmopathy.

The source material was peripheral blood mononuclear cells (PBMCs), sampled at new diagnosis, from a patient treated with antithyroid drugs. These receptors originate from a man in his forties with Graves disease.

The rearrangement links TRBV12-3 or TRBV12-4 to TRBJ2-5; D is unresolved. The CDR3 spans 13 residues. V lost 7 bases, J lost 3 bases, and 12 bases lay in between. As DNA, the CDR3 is TGTGCCAGCACCCCGGCAGGAGAAGAGACCCAGTACTTC. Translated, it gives CASTPAGEETQYF.

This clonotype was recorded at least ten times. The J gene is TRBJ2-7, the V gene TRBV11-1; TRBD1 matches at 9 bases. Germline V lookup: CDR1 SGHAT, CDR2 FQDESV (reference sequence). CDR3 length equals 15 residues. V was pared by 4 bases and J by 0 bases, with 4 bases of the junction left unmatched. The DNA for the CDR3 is TGTGCCAGCAGCTCCGGGACAGGGAACTCCTACGAGCAGTACTTC. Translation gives CASSSGTGNSYEQYF. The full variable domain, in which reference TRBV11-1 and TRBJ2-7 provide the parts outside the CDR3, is EAEVAQSPRYKITEKSQAVAFWCDPISGHATLYWYRQILGQGPELLVQFQDESVVDDSQLPKDRFSAERLKGVDSTLKIQPAELGDSAMYLCASSSGTGNSYEQYFGPGTRLTVT.

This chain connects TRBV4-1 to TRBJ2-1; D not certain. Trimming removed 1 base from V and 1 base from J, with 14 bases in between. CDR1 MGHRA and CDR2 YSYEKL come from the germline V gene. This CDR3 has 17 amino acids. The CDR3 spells CASSQGPDWISYNEQFF. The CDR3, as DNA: TGCGCCAGCAGCCAAGGTCCTGACTGGATATCCTACAATGAGCAGTTCTTC.

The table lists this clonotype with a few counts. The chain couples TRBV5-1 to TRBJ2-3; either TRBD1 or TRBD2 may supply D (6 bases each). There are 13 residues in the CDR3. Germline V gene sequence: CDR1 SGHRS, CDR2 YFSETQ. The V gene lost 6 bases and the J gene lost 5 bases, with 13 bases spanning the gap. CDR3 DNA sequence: TGCGCCAGCACCAGGGGCGGGGTAGATACGCAGTATTTT. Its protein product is CASTRGGVDTQYF.

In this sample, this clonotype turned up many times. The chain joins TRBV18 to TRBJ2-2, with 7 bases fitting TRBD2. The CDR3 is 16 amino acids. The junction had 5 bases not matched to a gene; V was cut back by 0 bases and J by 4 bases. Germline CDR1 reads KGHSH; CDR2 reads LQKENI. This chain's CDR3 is CASSPPIAGVTGELFF. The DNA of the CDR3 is TGTGCCAGCTCACCACCGATCGCGGGAGTCACCGGGGAGCTGTTTTTT.

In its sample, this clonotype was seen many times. CDR3 DNA: TGTGCCAGCTCAAAATGGGGACAGAGTATCTACGAGCAGTACTTC. Translation gives CASSKWGQSIYEQYF. The chain employs TRBV18 and TRBJ2-7; 7 bases map to TRBD1. The CDR3 has 15 residues. J was trimmed by 3 bases and V by 5 bases; bases with no gene match: 10. Germline lookup yields CDR1 KGHSH and CDR2 LQKENI.

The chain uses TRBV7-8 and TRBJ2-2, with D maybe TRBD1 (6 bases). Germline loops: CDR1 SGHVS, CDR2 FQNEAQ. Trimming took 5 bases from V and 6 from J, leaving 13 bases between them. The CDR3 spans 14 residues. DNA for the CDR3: TGTGCCAGCAGCGTTCACAGGGTCCCCGGGGAGCTGTTTTTT. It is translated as CASSVHRVPGELFF.

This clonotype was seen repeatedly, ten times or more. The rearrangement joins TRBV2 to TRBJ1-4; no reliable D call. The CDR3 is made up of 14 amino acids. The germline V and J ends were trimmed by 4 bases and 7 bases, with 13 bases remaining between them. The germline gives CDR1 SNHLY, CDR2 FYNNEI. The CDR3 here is CASSGIRSGEKLFF. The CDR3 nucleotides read TGTGCCAGCAGTGGAATAAGGAGTGGTGAAAAACTGTTTTTT.

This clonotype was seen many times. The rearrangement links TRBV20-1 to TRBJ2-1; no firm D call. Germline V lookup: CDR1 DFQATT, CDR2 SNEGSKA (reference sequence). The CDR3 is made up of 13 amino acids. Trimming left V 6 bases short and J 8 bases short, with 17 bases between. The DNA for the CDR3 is TGCAGTGCACCCTTACCGTCTCGGGATGAGCAGTTCTTC. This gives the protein CSAPLPSRDEQFF.

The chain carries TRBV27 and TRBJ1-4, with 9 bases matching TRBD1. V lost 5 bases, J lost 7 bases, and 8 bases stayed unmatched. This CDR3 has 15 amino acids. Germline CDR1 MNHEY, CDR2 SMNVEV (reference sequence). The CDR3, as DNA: TGTGCCAGCAGTGGTCCGGGACAGGGCATTGAAAAACTGTTTTTT. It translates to CASSGPGQGIEKLFF.

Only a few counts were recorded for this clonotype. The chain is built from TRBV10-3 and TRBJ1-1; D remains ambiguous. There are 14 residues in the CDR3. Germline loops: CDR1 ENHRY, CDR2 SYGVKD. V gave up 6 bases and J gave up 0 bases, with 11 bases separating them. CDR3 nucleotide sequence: TGTGCCATCAGAGGGAATTCCATGAACACTGAAGCTTTCTTT. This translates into CAIRGNSMNTEAFF.

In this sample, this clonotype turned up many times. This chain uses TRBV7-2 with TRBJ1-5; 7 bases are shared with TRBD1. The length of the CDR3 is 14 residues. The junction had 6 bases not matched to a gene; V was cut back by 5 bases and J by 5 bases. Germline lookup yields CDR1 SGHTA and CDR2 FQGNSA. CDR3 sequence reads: CASSAGQRDQPQHF. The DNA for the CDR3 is TGTGCCAGCAGCGCGGGACAGCGGGATCAGCCCCAGCATTTT. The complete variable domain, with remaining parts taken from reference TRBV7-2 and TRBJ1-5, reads GAGVSQSPSNKVTEKGKDVELRCDPISGHTALYWYRQSLGQGLEFLIYFQGNSAPDKSGLPSDRFSAERTGGSVSTLTIQRTQQEDSAVYLCASSAGQRDQPQHFGDGTRLSIL.

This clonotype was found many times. CDR3 DNA: TGTGCCAGCAGTGACCCAGGGCGGGGGAACACCGGGGAGCTGTTTTTT. It translates to CASSDPGRGNTGELFF. This rearrangement joins TRBV25-1 to TRBJ2-2, with D possibly matching TRBD2 (6 bases). CDR1 and CDR2 (germline): MGHDK, SYGVNS. This CDR3 is built from 16 residues. Trimming removed 3 bases from V and 1 base from J, with 12 bases in between.

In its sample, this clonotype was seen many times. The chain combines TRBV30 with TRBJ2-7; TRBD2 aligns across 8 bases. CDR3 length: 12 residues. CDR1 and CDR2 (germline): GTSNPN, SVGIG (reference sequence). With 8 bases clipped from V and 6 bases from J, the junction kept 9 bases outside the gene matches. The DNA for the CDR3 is TGTGCCCACGGGGGGGCCTTCGCCGAGCAGTACTTC. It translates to CAHGGAFAEQYF.

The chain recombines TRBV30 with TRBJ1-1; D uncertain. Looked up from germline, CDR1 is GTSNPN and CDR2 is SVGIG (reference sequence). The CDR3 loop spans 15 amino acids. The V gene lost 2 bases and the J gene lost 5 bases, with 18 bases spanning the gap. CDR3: CAWSRETYPGTEAFF. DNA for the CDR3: TGTGCCTGGAGTCGCGAGACTTATCCTGGGACTGAAGCTTTCTTT.